These 8 T cell receptor beta chains were all obtained from the same sample, sequenced in a study of T cell repertoires in cytomegalovirus infection. Via MiXCR, TCRdb re-called the reads, giving one row per CDR3 protein. The data hold 450,000 to 600,000 distinct CDR3 sequences, with approximately 10% observed a single time. The sample consisted of PBMCs. Receptor source: a human donor in good health (CMV status not recorded). Some clones in this sample may be carry-over from other donors' samples.

This clonotype has ten or more counts. The rearrangement joins TRBV28 to TRBJ1-2, with TRBD1 matching over 9 bases. CDR1 is MDHEN, CDR2 SYDVKM, per germline. The length of the CDR3 is 14 residues. Trimming removed 7 bases from V and 2 bases from J; junction bases left unmatched: 5. The CDR3 loop is CASKQGALNYGYTF. The CDR3 DNA follows: TGTGCCAGCAAACAGGGGGCGCTGAACTATGGCTACACCTTC.

A few counts support this clonotype. The rearrangement links TRBV2 to TRBJ2-5; 12 bases map to TRBD2. V shed 6 bases, J shed 4 bases, and the junction held 6 bases outside the gene matches. The length of the CDR3 is 15 residues. CDR1 and CDR2 from the germline V gene are SNHLY and FYNNEI. The CDR3 reads CASSASGRVGETQYF. In DNA form, the CDR3 reads TGTGCCAGCAGCGCTAGCGGGAGGGTGGGAGAGACCCAGTACTTC.

This clonotype has a count of ten or more. The chain couples TRBV6-1 to TRBJ2-2, with TRBD2 matching 10 bases. Per the germline V gene, CDR1 is MNHNS and CDR2 is SASEGT. This CDR3 contains 16 residues. The J segment lost 8 bases and the V segment lost 0 bases, leaving 6 bases of the junction unmatched. This chain's CDR3 is CASSEALRSGGGELFF. In nucleotides, the CDR3 is TGTGCCAGCAGTGAAGCGCTTCGTAGCGGGGGGGGGGAGCTGTTTTTT.

This clonotype was seen many times. The chain links TRBV7-2 to TRBJ2-7; 10 positions match TRBD2. Per the germline V gene, CDR1 is SGHTA and CDR2 is FQGNSA. The V gene end was trimmed by 5 bases and the J gene end by 2 bases; junction bases not matched to a gene: 9. The CDR3 sequence is 16 residues long. The CDR3: CASSLQRLAGAYEQYF. CDR3 coding DNA: TGTGCCAGCAGCCTTCAGAGGCTAGCGGGGGCCTACGAGCAGTACTTC. The full variable domain, with the rest looked up from reference TRBV7-2 and TRBJ2-7, is GAGVSQSPSNKVTEKGKDVELRCDPISGHTALYWYRQSLGQGLEFLIYFQGNSAPDKSGLPSDRFSAERTGGSVSTLTIQRTQQEDSAVYLCASSLQRLAGAYEQYFGPGTRLTVT.

V usage is TRBV9 and J usage is TRBJ2-3, with D unresolved. V lost 0 bases and J 4 bases, leaving 12 bases between the germline ends. The germline gives CDR1 SGDLS, CDR2 YYNGEE. This CDR3 contains 15 residues. The CDR3 DNA reads TGTGCCAGCAGCGTAGGCCCCGCTATATCAGATACGCAGTATTTT. It codes for CASSVGPAISDTQYF.

V usage is TRBV20-1 and J usage is TRBJ1-2; D is ambiguous. V was cut by 2 bases and J by 4 bases, with 23 bases left in between. Germline CDR1 DFQATT, CDR2 SNEGSKA (reference sequence). This CDR3 has 17 residues. In nucleotides, the CDR3 is TGCAGTGCTAGATTAACGCCGGTTCGGCCCCGGGCCTATGGCTACACCTTC. This translates into CSARLTPVRPRAYGYTF.

A single count supports this clonotype. A much larger clone differs by one base, so this may be a read error. The chain recombines TRBV20-1 with TRBJ2-3, with TRBD2 matching over 7 bases. This CDR3 is built from 12 residues. The germline V gene encodes CDR1 DFQATT and CDR2 SNEGSKA (reference sequence). The CDR3 reads CSASPWGLLISW. In DNA form, the CDR3 reads TGCAGTGCTAGCCCATGGGGACTACTCATTAGCTGG.

In this sample, this clonotype turned up many times. The chain links TRBV11-2 to TRBJ1-6; 7 nucleotides agree with TRBD1. Looked up from germline, CDR1 is SGHAT and CDR2 is FQNNGV. The CDR3 contains 13 residues. V gave up 5 bases and J gave up 15 bases; unmatched junction bases: 10. CDR3 sequence (DNA): TGTGCCAGCAGCCCATGGAGGGGGCAGGTCCTCCACTTT. Protein sequence: CASSPWRGQVLHF. Looking up the rest from reference TRBV11-2 and TRBJ1-6 gives the full variable domain: EAGVAQSPRYKIIEKRQSVAFWCNPISGHATLYWYQQILGQGPKLLIQFQNNGVVDDSQLPKDRFSAERLKGVDSTLKIQPAKLEDSAVYLCASSPWRGQVLHFGNGTRLTVT.